One and the same sample provided the 10 T cell receptor beta chains below, sequenced in a study of post-analysis software for immune sequencing data (dated by TCRdb to 2015 to 2017). General findings and caveats noted by the study authors: Significantly higher frequencies in patients than in controls were found for a few TRBV segments, including TRBV5-6, TRBV5-1 and TRBV20-1.

Receptors were amplified or captured by PCR. The instrument given in TCRdb is Illumina HiSeq 2500. To reduce PCR and sequencing biases, unique molecular identifiers were incorporated into the TCR beta cDNA libraries. TCRdb took the public reads, trimmed them with fastp at Q25, ran MiXCR for clone calling and kept in-frame beta chains. Entries are consolidated by CDR3 protein sequence, retaining the most common genes and DNA. The sample table lists approximately 690,000 distinct CDR3 sequences, approximately 59% of them with a count of one. The ten largest clones capture roughly 12% of the sample. Their cognate antigens are unknown. Input material: blood. Source of these receptors: a girl aged 2 to 9 with multiple sclerosis.

The rearrangement joins TRBV28 to TRBJ2-3; 11 positions agree with TRBD2. With V trimmed by 3 bases and J by 5 bases, 10 bases remained unmatched. The CDR3 contains 17 residues. The germline gives CDR1 MDHEN, CDR2 SYDVKM. The CDR3 reads CASSFPQGLAGGDTQYF. Here the CDR3 DNA reads TGTGCCAGCAGTTTCCCCCAGGGTCTAGCGGGAGGAGATACGCAGTATTTT.

The chain combines TRBV20-1 with TRBJ2-1; D is unresolved. Germline V gene lookup returns CDR1 DFQATT and CDR2 SNEGSKA (reference sequence). Trimming took 6 bases from V and 0 from J, leaving 9 bases between them. This CDR3 is built from 13 residues. The DNA for the CDR3 is TGCAGTGCCTCCTTATACTCCTACAATGAGCAGTTCTTC. This encodes CSASLYSYNEQFF.

The genes are TRBV5-1 and TRBJ2-7; possibly TRBD1 for D (6 bases). Between the trimmed V and J ends, which lost 5 bases and 5 bases, there was a span of 17 bases. Germline CDR1 and CDR2: SGHRS and YFSETQ. The CDR3 consists of 14 residues. CDR3 amino acids: CASRARGSGDEQYF. The CDR3 bases are TGCGCCAGCAGAGCAAGGGGGAGCGGAGACGAGCAGTACTTC.

CDR3 region: CASSFFEGQETQYF. The DNA of the CDR3 is TGTGCCAGCAGCTTCTTTGAGGGCCAAGAGACCCAGTACTTC. The chain carries TRBV7-2 and TRBJ2-5, with a weak D call TRBD2 (5 bases). V lost 3 bases and J 1 base, leaving 9 bases between the germline ends. This CDR3 has 14 residues. Per germline, CDR1 SGHTA and CDR2 FQGNSA.

About this clonotype itself: A junction end diverges from the germline sequence, so it may reflect a read error. The rearrangement uses TRBV5-6 and TRBJ2-5, with D maybe TRBD2 (6 bases). Germline values: CDR1 SGHDT, CDR2 YYEEEE. The CDR3 runs to 15 residues. CDR3 in DNA: TGTGCCGGCAGCTTGAGACGGGGGATTCAAGAGACCCAGTACTTC. Translating gives CAGSLRRGIQETQYF. The whole variable domain, filled in from reference TRBV5-6 and TRBJ2-5, reads DAGVTQSPTHLIKTRGQQVTLRCSPKSGHDTVSWYQQALGQGPQFIFQYYEEEERQRGNFPDRFSGHQFPNYSSELNVNALLLGDSALYLCAGSLRRGIQETQYFGPGTRLLVL.

Only one count was recorded for this clonotype. The chain joins TRBV5-1 to TRBJ2-1; 15 nucleotides align to TRBD2. The CDR3 runs to 16 residues. Unmatched junction bases numbered 4, after V lost 2 bases and J lost 7 bases. From germline, CDR1 is SGHRS and CDR2 YFSETQ. CDR3 nucleotides: TGCGCCAGCAGCTTATGGACTAGCGGGGGGGCAAATGAGCAGTTCTTC. Amino acid sequence: CASSLWTSGGANEQFF.

The rearrangement links TRBV14 to TRBJ2-3; tentative D call: TRBD1 (6 bases). With 2 bases removed from V and 0 bases from J, the gap between germline ends came to 12 bases. The CDR3 is 16 amino acids. Germline V gene sequence: CDR1 SGHDN, CDR2 FVKESK. The CDR3: CASSQFLRGSTDTQYF. The CDR3 bases are TGTGCCAGCAGCCAATTCTTGAGGGGGAGCACAGATACGCAGTATTTT.

CDR3 sequence (DNA): TGTGCCAGCAGCCAAAACGACAGGGAACTCGCACCCCTCCACTTT. Amino acids: CASSQNDRELAPLHF. This rearrangement joins TRBV5-4 to TRBJ1-6; 7 bases agree with TRBD1. This CDR3 comprises 15 residues. V was pared by 4 bases and J by 11 bases, with 12 bases of the junction left unmatched. The germline CDR1 and CDR2 sequences are SGHNT and YYREEE (reference sequence).

CDR3 amino acids: CASSPRPRRNGYTF. The CDR3 DNA sequence: TGTGCCAGCAGTCCCCGCCCCAGGCGGAACGGCTACACCTTC. V gene TRBV28 combines with J gene TRBJ1-2; D ambiguous. Looked up from germline, CDR1 is MDHEN and CDR2 is SYDVKM. This CDR3 has 14 residues. Between the trimmed V and J ends, which lost 5 bases and 8 bases, there was a span of 18 bases.

About this clonotype itself: Mismatch with germline at one junction end may stem from a read error. This chain links TRBV9 with TRBJ2-1, with D possibly matching TRBD2 (6 bases). Per the germline V gene, CDR1 is SGDLS and CDR2 is YYNGEE. This CDR3 has 15 amino acids. The chain's CDR3 is CANSVGGRNYNEQFF. In DNA form, the CDR3 reads TGTGCCAACAGCGTGGGGGGTAGGAACTACAATGAGCAGTTCTTC.